This T cell receptor (beta chain) was identified during a study of shared clonotypes between healthy human individuals. The donors were all Caucasian adults (living in Nashville, Tennessee). This clone showed up just a few times. Its specificity is not known. Other DNA sequences from this sample encode an identical CDR3 as well. The germline V and J ends were trimmed by 1 base and 6 bases, with 4 bases remaining between them. In germline, CDR1 is SGHVS, CDR2 FQNEAQ. There are 12 residues in the CDR3. General study results and limits: In a handful of donors, around 4.8% of naive CD4 clonotypes appeared in common. The study generally estimated greater richness for naive than memory subsets. There were few donors, and this limited the genetic and exposure-history diversity represented.

Method: immunoSEQ multiplex PCR; TCRdb's copy keeps in-frame clones and lacks some. The data contain about 110,000 clones, just over 65% of them singletons. Sequences were obtained from memory CD8+ T cells sorted from blood. Subset in this sample: CD45RO+ cells pooled with CCR7-negative TemRA cells. The sequence came from a woman younger than 45 in good health. The chain recombines TRBV7-8 with TRBJ1-5; no definite D call. The CDR3 sequence is CASSLEGQPQHF. In DNA, the CDR3 is TGTGCCAGCAGCTTAGAGGGTCAGCCCCAGCATTTT.